The clone carrying this T cell receptor beta chain has ten or more counts. Trimming left V 7 bases short and J 4 bases short, with 21 bases between. The CDR3 is 16 residues long. Germline V gives CDR1 SGHTA, CDR2 FQGNSA. One entry per CDR3 protein results from TCRdb running MiXCR on the RT-PCR reads. The sample carries around 700,000 distinct CDR3 sequences, 14% recorded once. Sample: memory CD4+ T cells from blood. The V call is TRBV7-2, the J call TRBJ2-3; D possibly corresponds to TRBD1 (6 bases). The source is a female donor in good health, serving as a healthy control. CDR3 residues: CASTMGAGVFADTQYF. The CDR3 DNA reads TGTGCCAGCACCATGGGGGCAGGGGTCTTCGCAGATACGCAGTATTTT. Filled out from reference TRBV7-2 and TRBJ2-3, the complete variable domain reads GAGVSQSPSNKVTEKGKDVELRCDPISGHTALYWYRQSLGQGLEFLIYFQGNSAPDKSGLPSDRFSAERTGGSVSTLTIQRTQQEDSAVYLCASTMGAGVFADTQYFGPGTRLTVL.